The present T cell receptor (beta chain) was sequenced within a study of shared clonotypes between healthy human individuals (dated by TCRdb to about 2020). In terms of the full investigation: The cohort comprised a couple of women and a few men aged 18 to 49 years. Per donor, three plates each were used for CD4 naive and CD4 memory, two for CD8 naive, and one for CD8 memory. Blood TCR repertoires of four to six healthy adults were deeply sequenced to estimate repertoire size and the extent of clonotype sharing between individuals. Different laboratories and diverse techniques were used to prepare libraries and sequence TCR repertoires, to increase sequencing depth and limit assay-specific biases. Per donor, leukapheresis produced somewhere between about 0.85 and 10 billion PBMCs. Overall study results and their limits: Incomplete sequencing was indicated by rarefaction of sorted-subset datasets, despite the large sequencing depth. Only blood was sampled, and tissue TCR repertoires likely differ from those in blood. When a handful of donors were compared, the shared fraction of clonotypes was 5% to 6.5% for naive CD4, roughly 3.3% for naive CD8, 2.3% for memory CD4, and 0.4% for memory CD8. Because the study included a small number of donors, the genetic and exposure-history diversity represented was limited. Higher generation probabilities were observed for clonotypes shared by all four sorted-subset donors than for non-shared clonotypes. Naive subsets generally had larger estimated clonotype richness than memory subsets. Based on pairwise subsampling, the degree of clonotype sharing among donors was expected to be affected by sequencing depth.

CD8 naive samples were obtained by positive selection for CCR7 among CD45RO-negative cells, yielding a CD45RA+CCR7+ population from which TemRA cells were excluded. The donors were healthy, HIV-negative adults who had no recently reported acute infections or vaccinations. Only Caucasian adults living in Nashville, Tennessee, USA were represented among the donors. Blood was collected by leukapheresis, and PBMCs were isolated by Ficoll-Histopaque density gradient centrifugation and then cryopreserved in liquid nitrogen vapor phase. Analytical flow cytometry was used to check the purity and quantity of each magnetically sorted T cell population. Genomic DNA was isolated from every sorted fraction and measured by UV absorbance on a Nanodrop 2000c. Worth noting for this clone: What this receptor recognizes is not known. The sample holds no much larger clone one base away, and base qualities are not on file. Other DNA sequences in the sample encode the same CDR3.

Deletion took 3 bases off V and 4 bases off J, with a span of 7 bases between the germline ends. From the cysteine through the phenylalanine, the CDR3 covers 12 amino acids. The retained sequence is limited to the CDR3, 36 bases, with the frame set at the first base. As encoded in the germline V gene, CDR1 is SGHAT while CDR2 is FQNNGV. TCR CDR3 regions were amplified from genomic DNA by multiplex PCR using the deep immunoSEQ assay. For each cell subset, the extracted genomic DNA was distributed evenly across all wells of several immunoSEQ 96-well plates, and each plate served as one replicate. For sorted subsets, each replicate PCR was loaded with roughly 190 ng genomic DNA, equivalent to 30,000 or so T cell genomes. The purified libraries were quantified using a Qubit 3.0 fluorometer, sized with a Bioanalyzer 2100, and then quantified again using the KAPA Library Quantification kit. A separate single-read 150-cycle Illumina NextSeq 550 flow cell was used to sequence each immunoSEQ 96-well plate. The published analysis was carried out like this. Because the immunoSEQ output held only junctional sequences and lacked quality scores, the filtering could not match the filtering applied to full-length reads. Sequences were annotated with PyIR, a Python wrapper for IgBLAST v1.9, and V/J genes and CDR3 were assigned using IMGT germline references. Any read was removed if the V/J assignment was weak (E-value above 1e-6), the CDR3 was missing, or the read contained stop codons, out-of-frame junctions, or ambiguous translated residues. V3J clonotypes were defined as sequences sharing an identical inferred V gene, J gene, and CDR3 amino acid sequence. To compute the percentage overlap between repertoires, the number of shared unique clonotypes was divided by the size of the smaller repertoire. Three approaches were used to assess repertoire richness: RTK rarefaction, the Chao1 estimator, and Recon v2.1 estimates of unobserved clonotypes. Generation probabilities were computed with OLGA for all TCRbeta clonotypes obtained by the gDNA method from four donors. In its TCRdb copy, this immuneACCESS table keeps in-frame sequences only and misses some clones. Where compared with another copy, unresolved V genes explain less than half of these, and the others have no known cause. V, J and clone size reflect that table, while D and trimming were determined from the DNA. This sample is represented by about 700,000 clones; just over 90% of them were singletons. Approximately 25% of the sample comes from the top ten.

Sequencing used naive CD8+ T cells sorted from blood. In light of the paper, this sample's cell subset or site label describes: CD45RA+CCR7+. This clonotype was obtained from a young man in good health. The rearranged chain carries TRBV11-2 and TRBJ2-7, and perhaps TRBD1 as D gene, on 5 matching bases. For the CDR3, the sequence is CASSLDTYEQYF. The sequence in DNA is TGTGCCAGCAGCTTGGACACGTACGAGCAGTACTTC.